The 30 T cell receptor beta chains in this list originate from one sample, sequenced in a study of T cells in tuberculosis. Cells were sorted from thawed PBMC rested overnight and stained with GMM-loaded CD1B tetramer, viability dye and anti-CD3. C32 glucose monomycolate from Rhodococcus equi was loaded onto the CD1B tetramers. Assay: immunoSEQ multiplex PCR; the TCRdb copy retains only in-frame clones and omits some. Among about 58,000 clones listed, roughly 88% were seen once. Sequencing used CD1b-GMM tetramer-negative cells sorted from PBMCs. The receptor set was obtained from an adult woman with latent tuberculosis.

The CDR3 loop is CASSPGLGQNTEAFF. CDR3 DNA: TGTGCCAGCAGTCCAGGGTTAGGCCAAAACACTGAAGCTTTCTTT. The chain links TRBV6-5 to TRBJ1-1, with D tentatively TRBD1 (5 bases). V was clipped by 5 bases and J by 2 bases, with 15 bases between them. This CDR3 spans 15 amino acids. Germline V gives CDR1 MNHEY, CDR2 SVGAGI.

This chain uses TRBV6-5 with TRBJ2-5; D gene uncertain. V dropped 1 base and J dropped 5 bases, with 17 bases sitting between them. From germline, CDR1 is MNHEY and CDR2 SVGAGI. This CDR3 spans 16 amino acids. DNA for the CDR3: TGTGCCAGCAGTTACTTCGCGACTGCGGCCTGGGAGACCCAGTACTTC. It encodes CASSYFATAAWETQYF.

V is TRBV4-2 and J is TRBJ2-7, with TRBD2 identical over 13 bases. V lost 1 base, J lost 3 bases, and 3 bases stayed unmatched. This CDR3 has 16 residues. Germline V gene lookup returns CDR1 LGHNA and CDR2 YNFKEQ. In DNA, the CDR3 is TGTGCCAGCAGCCAAGGGACTAGCGGGAGTCTCTACGAGCAGTACTTC. Residues: CASSQGTSGSLYEQYF.

This chain connects TRBV7-9 to TRBJ2-5; no firm D call. V dropped 0 bases and J dropped 5 bases, with 10 bases sitting between them. The V gene's germline CDR1 is SEHNR and CDR2 FQNEAQ (reference sequence). CDR3 size: 14 residues. The DNA of the CDR3 is TGTGCCAGCAGCTTAGCGGTCCTTCAGGAGACCCAGTACTTC. Its protein product is CASSLAVLQETQYF. The full variable domain, completed using reference TRBV7-9 and TRBJ2-5, is DTGVSQNPRHKITKRGQNVTFRCDPISEHNRLYWYRQTLGQGPEFLTYFQNEAQLEKSRLLSDRFSAERPKGSFSTLEIQRTEQGDSAMYLCASSLAVLQETQYFGPGTRLLVL.

This clone was observed once. This chain joins TRBV5-4 and TRBJ1-2, with a tentative D call TRBD1 (5 bases). The V and J ends lost 3 bases and 6 bases respectively, with 12 bases between them. This CDR3 comprises 13 residues. Germline assignment: CDR1 SGHNT and CDR2 YYREEE (reference sequence). The CDR3 DNA follows: TGTGCCAGCAGCTCGAAGGGGAAGGATGGCTACACCTTC. The encoded protein is CASSSKGKDGYTF. The complete variable domain, with remaining parts taken from reference TRBV5-4 and TRBJ1-2, reads ETGVTQSPTHLIKTRGQQVTLRCSSQSGHNTVSWYQQALGQGPQFIFQYYREEENGRGNFPPRFSGLQFPNYSSELNVNALELDDSALYLCASSSKGKDGYTFGSGTRLTVV.

The table lists this clone with a few counts. This sequence joins TRBV4-2 and TRBJ2-5; no reliable D call. Germline V gene sequence: CDR1 LGHNA, CDR2 YNFKEQ. V lost 0 bases, J lost 4 bases, and 9 bases lay in between. CDR3 length equals 14 residues. The CDR3 DNA reads TGTGCCAGCAGCCAAGATACTATTGGAGAGACCCAGTACTTC. Translating gives CASSQDTIGETQYF.

CDR3 nucleotides: TGTGCTAGTGGTTTGGTACTGTGGACAGGGTCGGCGTCGAACACCGGGGAGCTGTTTTTT. Its protein product is CASGLVLWTGSASNTGELFF. The gene calls are TRBV12-5 and TRBJ2-2, with 8 positions matching TRBD1. CDR3 length: 20 residues. With 0 bases clipped from V and 0 bases from J, the junction kept 12 bases outside the gene matches. Germline lookup yields CDR1 LGHNT and CDR2 FRNRAP.

This chain links TRBV5-5 with TRBJ2-7, with a tentative D call TRBD1 (5 bases). Germline V gives CDR1 SGHKS, CDR2 YYEKEE (reference sequence). V was pared by 1 base and J by 1 base, with 18 bases between. CDR3 length: 17 amino acids. This CDR3 reads CASSLISGLTRSYEQYF. The DNA of the CDR3 is TGTGCCAGCAGCTTGATTTCAGGGCTGACGAGGTCCTACGAGCAGTACTTC.

Here the CDR3 DNA reads TGTGCCTGGAGCTGGCTAGCGGGAGGGTCTAGCACAGATACGCAGTATTTT. Its translation: CAWSWLAGGSSTDTQYF. The chain couples TRBV30 to TRBJ2-3; TRBD2 matches 12 bases. V was clipped by 3 bases and J by 0 bases; unmatched bases: 7. CDR1 and CDR2 from the germline V gene are GTSNPN and SVGIG (reference sequence). The CDR3 has 17 amino acids. The complete variable domain, with remaining parts taken from reference TRBV30 and TRBJ2-3, reads SQTIHQWPATLVQPVGSPLSLECTVEGTSNPNLYWYRQAAGRGLQLLFYSVGIGQISSEVPQNLSASRPQDRQFILSSKKLLLSDSGFYLCAWSWLAGGSSTDTQYFGPGTRLTVL.

The CDR3 spells CASSSPQDREGYTDTQYF. CDR3 bases: TGTGCCAGCAGTTCGCCTCAGGACAGGGAGGGGTATACAGATACGCAGTATTTT. The rearrangement uses TRBV28 and TRBJ2-3; tentatively, D is TRBD1 (8 bases). V was clipped by 4 bases and J by 3 bases, with 23 bases between them. Germline loops: CDR1 MDHEN, CDR2 SYDVKM. This CDR3 region has 18 residues.

V gene TRBV7-3 combines with J gene TRBJ2-1; 13 bases match TRBD2. J lost 10 bases, V lost 0 bases, and 3 bases had no gene match. This CDR3 region has 15 residues. CDR1 is SGHTA, CDR2 FQGTGA, per germline. The CDR3 is CASSLTQGLAGEQFF. The CDR3 DNA sequence: TGTGCCAGCAGCTTAACGCAGGGACTAGCGGGAGAGCAGTTCTTC.

The genes are TRBV7-2 and TRBJ1-1, with D perhaps matching TRBD1 (6 bases). The CDR3 is 14 residues long. In germline, CDR1 is SGHTA, CDR2 FQGNSA. V was shortened by 4 bases and J by 1 base, with 10 bases between the two germline ends. The CDR3 bases are TGTGCCAGCAGCTGGGGGCATCAGAACACTGAAGCTTTCTTT. It specifies CASSWGHQNTEAFF.

The rearrangement links TRBV19 to TRBJ2-2; D uncertain. Germline V gene sequence: CDR1 LNHDA, CDR2 SQIVND (reference sequence). V was trimmed by 5 bases and J by 7 bases, leaving 14 bases between them. This CDR3 region has 14 residues. In nucleotides, the CDR3 is TGTGCCAGTAGTCCCTCCAGCGTGGGCGGGGAGCTGTTTTTT. Protein: CASSPSSVGGELFF.

This clone was seen just once. The J gene is TRBJ1-3, the V gene TRBV9; D is unresolved. V gave up 0 bases and J gave up 0 bases, with 10 bases separating them. The germline CDR1 and CDR2 sequences are SGDLS and YYNGEE. This CDR3 has 16 amino acids. CDR3 loop: CASSVAEQNSGNTIYF. The CDR3 DNA follows: TGTGCCAGCAGCGTAGCTGAACAGAACTCTGGAAACACCATATATTTT.

The chain is built from TRBV19 and TRBJ1-1; 8 bases are shared with TRBD1. V shed 5 bases and J 10 bases; nucleotides not matched to a gene: 6. This CDR3 has 12 residues. The germline V gene has CDR1 LNHDA and CDR2 SQIVND (reference sequence). CDR3: CASSPGQGGAFF. CDR3 nucleotides: TGTGCCAGTAGTCCCGGACAGGGAGGAGCTTTCTTT. The full variable domain, completed using reference TRBV19 and TRBJ1-1, is DGGITQSPKYLFRKEGQNVTLSCEQNLNHDAMYWYRQDPGQGLRLIYYSQIVNDFQKGDIAEGYSVSREKKESFPLTVTSAQKNPTAFYLCASSPGQGGAFFGQGTRLTVV.

This clone was recorded once. The V and J genes are TRBV4-3 and TRBJ2-1; the match to TRBD2 covers 8 bases. The CDR3 totals 16 residues. Germline lookup yields CDR1 LGHNA and CDR2 YSLEER. Germline trimming cut 3 bases from V and 4 bases from J; bases unmatched to any gene: 8. CDR3 region: CASSQDRTSRYNEQFF. The DNA for the CDR3 is TGCGCCAGCAGCCAGGATAGGACTAGCAGGTACAATGAGCAGTTCTTC.

V is TRBV4-3 and J is TRBJ1-2; tentative D call: TRBD1 (5 bases). The germline CDR1 and CDR2 sequences are LGHNA and YSLEER. The CDR3 covers 13 residues. V lost 1 base, J lost 4 bases, and 7 bases lay in between. The DNA for the CDR3 is TGCGCCAGCAGCCAAGGGGGACTCTATGGCTACACCTTC. It codes for CASSQGGLYGYTF.

About this clone: One end of the junction is discordant with germline, which a read error may explain. The chain links TRBV6-1 to TRBJ2-7; TRBD1 aligns across 8 bases. The CDR3 totals 13 residues. Looked up from germline, CDR1 is MNHNS and CDR2 is SASEGT. This chain's CDR3 is CASSEYRGREPYF. In DNA form, the CDR3 reads TGTGCCAGCAGTGAATACAGGGGGAGAGAGCCGTACTTC.

The chain links TRBV4-2 to TRBJ2-7; 9 bases map to TRBD1. Germline CDR1 is LGHNA and CDR2 is YNFKEQ. The CDR3 spans 15 residues. Trimming took 0 bases from V and 7 from J; bases not matched to a gene: 7. The CDR3 sequence: CASSQDWTGDYEQYF. The CDR3 region has the DNA TGTGCCAGCAGCCAAGATTGGACAGGGGACTATGAGCAGTACTTC.

The genes are TRBV29-1 and TRBJ1-2, with a possible D match to TRBD1 (5 bases). Deletions cut 3 bases from V and 3 bases from J, with 8 bases between. The germline CDR1 and CDR2 sequences are SQVTM and ANQGSEA. The CDR3 totals 12 residues. The CDR3 region is CSVDRDYYGYTF. CDR3 in DNA: TGCAGCGTTGACAGGGACTACTATGGCTACACCTTC.

V is TRBV11-3 and J is TRBJ2-3, with D possibly matching TRBD2 (5 bases). Germline CDR1 reads SGHNT; CDR2 reads YENEEA. CDR3 length: 17 residues. Trimming took 0 bases from V and 2 from J, leaving 15 bases between them. CDR3 nucleotides: TGTGCCAGCAGCTTAGAGGACCAGAGGGAGCACACAGATACGCAGTATTTT. Translation: CASSLEDQREHTDTQYF. Drawing the rest from reference TRBV11-3 and TRBJ2-3, the complete variable domain is EAGVVQSPRYKIIEKKQPVAFWCNPISGHNTLYWYLQNLGQGPELLIRYENEEAVDDSQLPKDRFSAERLKGVDSTLKIQPAELGDSAVYLCASSLEDQREHTDTQYFGPGTRLTVL.

A word on this clone: One end of the junction does not line up with germline, which may come from a read error. The chain couples TRBV6-6 to TRBJ1-1; TRBD1 is a possible D gene (5 bases). The CDR3 runs 12 residues. The germline gives CDR1 MNHNY, CDR2 SVGAGI (reference sequence). CDR3 loop: CASSYKDTEAFF. CDR3 DNA: TGTGCCAGCAGTTACAAGGACACAGAAGCTTTCTTT.

The rearrangement joins TRBV27 to TRBJ2-3, with D possibly matching TRBD1 (6 bases). The CDR3 spans 16 residues. The germline CDR1 and CDR2 sequences are MNHEY and SMNVEV (reference sequence). V was pared by 7 bases and J by 2 bases, with 19 bases between. In nucleotides, the CDR3 is TGTGCCAGCAAAACATGGACAGATATAGACACAGATACGCAGTATTTT. Amino acids: CASKTWTDIDTDTQYF.

J is TRBJ2-7 and V is TRBV4-3; D call uncertain. Trimming cost V 4 bases and J 4 bases, with 14 bases left between them. The CDR3 consists of 14 residues. CDR1 is LGHNA and CDR2 is YSLEER in the germline V gene. CDR3 sequence: CASSPTGPGYEQYF. CDR3 bases: TGCGCCAGCAGCCCTACGGGTCCGGGTTACGAGCAGTACTTC.

The chain joins TRBV5-5 to TRBJ1-2, with 8 bases matching TRBD1. J was trimmed by 0 bases and V by 4 bases; bases with no gene match: 2. In germline, CDR1 is SGHKS, CDR2 YYEKEE (reference sequence). This CDR3 is built from 14 residues. CDR3 in amino acids: CASSTTGANYGYTF. DNA of the CDR3: TGTGCCAGCAGCACGACAGGGGCTAACTATGGCTACACCTTC.

V gene TRBV7-3 combines with J gene TRBJ2-5; TRBD2 matches at 12 bases. With 5 bases clipped from V and 2 bases from J, the junction kept 9 bases outside the gene matches. The CDR3 contains 17 residues. CDR1 is SGHTA, CDR2 FQGTGA, per germline. The CDR3 bases are TGTGCCAGCAGCCAGGGCCGGACTAGCGGGGTACAAGAGACCCAGTACTTC. Encoded protein: CASSQGRTSGVQETQYF.

The chain employs TRBV19 and TRBJ2-3; possible D gene TRBD2, 6 bases. The length of the CDR3 is 15 residues. V gave up 3 bases and J gave up 0 bases, with 10 bases separating them. Germline-derived CDR1 and CDR2 are LNHDA and SQIVND (reference sequence). The CDR3, as DNA: TGTGCCAGTAGTATGGAGGGTACTAGCACAGATACGCAGTATTTT. Protein: CASSMEGTSTDTQYF. Complete variable domain (other parts from reference TRBV19 and TRBJ2-3): DGGITQSPKYLFRKEGQNVTLSCEQNLNHDAMYWYRQDPGQGLRLIYYSQIVNDFQKGDIAEGYSVSREKKESFPLTVTSAQKNPTAFYLCASSMEGTSTDTQYFGPGTRLTVL.

The V gene is TRBV19, the J gene TRBJ2-3; D not resolved. Trimming took off 1 base at V and 1 base at J, with 6 bases between the two ends. Germline-derived CDR1 and CDR2 are LNHDA and SQIVND (reference sequence). The length of the CDR3 is 14 residues. CDR3 DNA sequence: TGTGCCAGTAGTATAGCTATCCGCACAGATACGCAGTATTTT. It translates to CASSIAIRTDTQYF. Complete variable domain (other parts from reference TRBV19 and TRBJ2-3): DGGITQSPKYLFRKEGQNVTLSCEQNLNHDAMYWYRQDPGQGLRLIYYSQIVNDFQKGDIAEGYSVSREKKESFPLTVTSAQKNPTAFYLCASSIAIRTDTQYFGPGTRLTVL.

Here the CDR3 DNA reads TGTGCCAGCAGAGAGACAGGGGTCACAGATACGCAGTATTTT. Translating gives CASRETGVTDTQYF. The rearrangement joins TRBV5-4 to TRBJ2-3; 8 nucleotides match TRBD1. Per germline, CDR1 SGHNT and CDR2 YYREEE (reference sequence). The CDR3 has 14 residues. V dropped 5 bases and J dropped 2; count of bases not matched to a gene: 4.

The V gene is TRBV7-2, the J gene TRBJ1-5; possible D gene TRBD1, 5 bases. The CDR3 sequence is 12 residues long. Between the trimmed V and J ends, which lost 3 bases and 5 bases, there was a span of 5 bases. Germline CDR1 is SGHTA and CDR2 is FQGNSA. CDR3 region: CASSFRDQPQHF. CDR3 nucleotides: TGTGCCAGCAGCTTCAGGGATCAGCCCCAGCATTTT.